This T cell receptor beta chain was captured by sequencing in a study of response to subunit inactivated influenza vaccine. Germline assignment: CDR1 SGDLS and CDR2 YYNGEE. The ends were cut back, 0 bases at V and 3 bases at J, with 13 bases in the middle. The CDR3 runs 15 residues. TCRdb passed the RT-PCR reads through MiXCR, listing each CDR3 protein once. The sample shows some 850,000 distinct CDR3 sequences, approximately 17% of them seen only once. The receptor was isolated from a man aged 45-65 years who received an inactivated influenza vaccine. V gene TRBV9 combines with J gene TRBJ2-7; D is perhaps TRBD1 (6 bases). This material consisted of PBMCs from blood, taken about 5 days after vaccination. CDR3 in DNA: TGTGCCAGCAGCGTAGGCCCCGGACAGATCTACGAGCAGTACTTC. This gives the protein CASSVGPGQIYEQYF. Variable domain in full (rest from reference TRBV9 and TRBJ2-7): DSGVTQTPKHLITATGQRVTLRCSPRSGDLSVYWYQQSLDQGLQFLIQYYNGEERAKGNILERFSAQQFPDLHSELNLSSLELGDSALYFCASSVGPGQIYEQYFGPGTRLTVT.